What follows is one TCR beta chain and its context. Looked up from germline, CDR1 is SEHNR and CDR2 is FQNEAQ (reference sequence). The CDR3 totals 14 residues. With 8 bases removed from V and 1 base from J, the gap between germline ends came to 14 bases. PCR involved 60 Vbeta and 13 Jbeta primers. The data were produced by immunoSEQ multiplex PCR, yet TCRdb's version contains in-frame clones alone and is incomplete. The sample includes 80,000 to 95,000 clones. The record originates from a study of cytomegalovirus exposure and HLA in healthy donors. The donors, nominally healthy at sampling, likely had unrecorded immune exposures.

The receptor comes from a middle-aged man in good health and CMV-seropositive. The rearrangement links TRBV7-9 to TRBJ1-1; D ambiguous. The sample was PBMCs. The CDR3 coding sequence is TGTGCCAGCGCTGTCGGGATGACGAACACTGAAGCTTTCTTT. Translation gives CASAVGMTNTEAFF.